This T cell receptor beta chain emerged from a study of tumor-infiltrating lymphocytes in primary liver carcinoma. Study information: Primary liver carcinoma, confirmed by histopathology, was surgically resected. Patients were men and women aged 30 to 69 years. General study points: Blood had a significantly lower top-250-clone fraction than tumors did (p = 0.039).

TCR beta cDNA was reverse-transcribed from about 550 ng of total RNA. The reaction used a constant-region primer and ProtoScript II reverse transcriptase. Libraries covering TCR beta were generated through three nested multiplex PCR rounds (using a slightly modified ARM-PCR). Two initial PCR rounds of 10 to 11 cycles each paired TRBV1-TRBV30 forward primers with a C-beta reverse primer. TCRdb re-called the multiplex PCR reads with MiXCR, one entry per CDR3 protein. The sample gives hundreds of thousands of distinct CDR3 sequences, more than 55% of which show up once; approximately 9.4% is in the top ten. Germline CDR1 ENHRY, CDR2 SYGVKD. CDR3 length: 15 amino acids. V lost 10 bases, J lost 4 bases, and 9 bases stayed unmatched. There are many counts of this clonotype. Its specificity is unknown. Unsorted whole blood supplied the RNA, and germline DNA was extracted too.

Sequencing used peripheral blood. This receptor was identified in a man aged 40-49 years with primary liver carcinoma and hepatitis B virus infection. This sequence joins TRBV10-3 and TRBJ2-3; 12 positions agree with TRBD2. CDR3 in amino acids: CATLTSGRGADTQYF. For the CDR3, the DNA is TGTGCCACCCTGACTAGCGGGAGAGGGGCAGATACGCAGTATTTT.